These 24 T cell receptor beta chains were all obtained from the same sample, sequenced in a study of regulatory and conventional T cells in RAG deficiency. The assay was immunoSEQ multiplex PCR, and TCRdb's table has in-frame clones only and misses some. Of tens of thousands of clones listed, over 80% are singletons. Conventional CD4+ T cells were sorted from blood as CD25-low CD127-high cells. These data were also reused for a study on regulatory T cells. That source reports: The primer mix had 52 TRBV and 13 TRBJ primers.

The sequencing sample was made of CD4+ effector T cells sorted from blood. These receptors were collected from a human donor in good health.

The chain is built from TRBV27 and TRBJ1-5; D gene uncertain. This CDR3 spans 14 amino acids. Looked up from germline, CDR1 is MNHEY and CDR2 is SMNVEV (reference sequence). V lost 3 bases to trimming and J lost 1 base, with 7 bases between them. CDR3 sequence (DNA): TGTGCCAGCAGTTTTACGGGCAGCAATCAGCCCCAGCATTTT. Translating gives CASSFTGSNQPQHF.

The V call is TRBV6-5, the J call TRBJ2-7; maybe TRBD1 (6 bases). The germline CDR1 and CDR2 sequences are MNHEY and SVGAGI. CDR3 length: 13 residues. V was cut by 7 bases and J by 0 bases, with 10 bases left in between. The CDR3 coding sequence is TGTGCCAGCACACAGGGCCCCTCCTACGAGCAGTACTTC. Amino acids: CASTQGPSYEQYF.

The J gene is TRBJ1-4, the V gene TRBV5-1; 9 bases match TRBD1. Germline CDR1 and CDR2: SGHRS and YFSETQ. The CDR3 runs 15 residues. The V segment lost 3 bases and the J segment 8 bases; nucleotides outside the gene matches: 8. The CDR3 coding sequence is TGCGCCAGCAGCTCTGCCGGGACAGGGAAAGAAAAACTGTTTTTT. It is translated as CASSSAGTGKEKLFF.

The gene calls are TRBV5-6 and TRBJ2-3, with 8 bases lining up with TRBD2. Per germline, CDR1 SGHDT and CDR2 YYEEEE. The V segment lost 2 bases and the J segment 0 bases; nucleotides outside the gene matches: 5. This CDR3 is built from 16 residues. The CDR3 protein is CASSFLTSGSTDTQYF. Written as DNA, the CDR3 is TGTGCCAGCAGCTTTCTAACTAGCGGAAGCACAGATACGCAGTATTTT.

The chain has TRBV30 and TRBJ2-7, with D possibly being TRBD2 (5 bases). Germline CDR1 GTSNPN, CDR2 SVGIG (reference sequence). V gave up 3 bases and J gave up 4 bases, with 7 bases separating them. This CDR3 is built from 11 residues. CDR3 in DNA: TGTGCCTGGAGCACGGGATACGAGCAGTACTTC. Its translation: CAWSTGYEQYF.

This chain connects TRBV28 to TRBJ1-5, with a weak D call TRBD1 (5 bases). This CDR3 is built from 15 residues. CDR1 is MDHEN, CDR2 SYDVKM, per germline. Trimming removed 7 bases from V and 2 bases from J, with 15 bases in between. The CDR3 DNA is TGTGCCAGCACTCAAGCCCAGGGTGGCAATCAGCCCCAGCATTTT. Protein sequence: CASTQAQGGNQPQHF.

The chain joins TRBV5-5 to TRBJ2-5; TRBD2 matches at 8 bases. The V segment lost 5 bases and the J segment 5 bases; nucleotides outside the gene matches: 8. CDR1 and CDR2 (germline): SGHKS, YYEKEE (reference sequence). The CDR3 length is 14 residues. CDR3 DNA sequence: TGTGCCAGCAGTATGGGCGGGGGGTCGGAGACCCAGTACTTC. This gives the protein CASSMGGGSETQYF.

As for this clone: At the DNA level, this CDR3 is encoded by other sequences in the same sample as well. V usage is TRBV7-2 and J usage is TRBJ1-2; TRBD1 is a possible D gene (6 bases). Per germline, CDR1 SGHTA and CDR2 FQGNSA. V was pared by 5 bases and J by 2 bases, with 9 bases between. The CDR3 has 13 residues. CDR3 in amino acids: CASSVQGNYGYTF. The CDR3 nucleotides are TGTGCCAGCAGCGTTCAGGGGAACTATGGCTACACCTTC.

J is TRBJ2-1 and V is TRBV30, with D perhaps given as TRBD1 or TRBD2 (6 bases each). The germline CDR1 and CDR2 sequences are GTSNPN and SVGIG (reference sequence). Trimming removed 1 base from V and 0 bases from J, with 10 bases in between. The CDR3 covers 15 residues. CDR3 sequence reads: CAWSGGGSSYNEQFF. The CDR3 DNA reads as TGTGCCTGGAGTGGAGGGGGGAGCTCCTACAATGAGCAGTTCTTC.

V and J are TRBV14 and TRBJ2-2; D might be TRBD2 (7 bases). Trimming took 1 base from V and 5 from J, leaving 11 bases between them. In germline, CDR1 is SGHDN, CDR2 FVKESK. CDR3 length: 15 amino acids. CDR3 DNA: TGTGCCAGCAGCCAAGCGGGGGGCTCAACCGGGGAGCTGTTTTTT. Protein: CASSQAGGSTGELFF. Using reference TRBV14 and TRBJ2-2 for the parts outside the CDR3, the full variable domain is EAGVTQFPSHSVIEKGQTVTLRCDPISGHDNLYWYRRVMGKEIKFLLHFVKESKQDESGMPNNRFLAERTGGTYSTLKVQPAELEDSGVYFCASSQAGGSTGELFFGEGSRLTVL.

This chain joins TRBV7-8 and TRBJ2-1; the match to TRBD1 covers 8 bases. CDR1 is SGHVS and CDR2 is FQNEAQ in the germline V gene. This CDR3 has 18 amino acids. The J segment lost 0 bases and the V segment lost 4 bases, leaving 11 bases of the junction unmatched. DNA of the CDR3: TGTGCCAGCAGCTCCTTAGGGTTCACAGGGGGCTCCTACAATGAGCAGTTCTTC. It specifies CASSSLGFTGGSYNEQFF.

This CDR3 is CASSLGRTVPSSGANVLTF. The CDR3 DNA reads TGCGCCAGCAGCTTGGGGAGGACAGTCCCAAGCTCTGGGGCCAACGTCCTGACTTTC. The chain uses TRBV5-1 and TRBJ2-6, with a possible D match to TRBD1 (6 bases). CDR1 and CDR2 (germline): SGHRS, YFSETQ. V gave up 0 bases and J gave up 0 bases, with 16 bases separating them. The CDR3 runs 19 residues.

This chain links TRBV19 with TRBJ1-6; perhaps TRBD1 as D (5 bases). The V and J ends lost 6 bases and 5 bases respectively, with 14 bases between them. Germline V gene lookup returns CDR1 LNHDA and CDR2 SQIVND (reference sequence). The CDR3 is 15 residues long. As DNA, the CDR3 is TGTGCCAGTAGCCTTGTTAGAGGGGATAATTCACCCCTCCACTTT. Amino acid sequence: CASSLVRGDNSPLHF.

V gene TRBV5-1 combines with J gene TRBJ1-3; D not certain. Between the trimmed V and J ends, which lost 0 bases and 6 bases, there was a span of 4 bases. The CDR3 is 12 residues long. The germline V gene encodes CDR1 SGHRS and CDR2 YFSETQ. The DNA of the CDR3 is TGCGCCAGCAGCTTGGACTTAAACACCATATATTTT. Translated: CASSLDLNTIYF.

The rearrangement uses TRBV7-8 and TRBJ1-5; tentative D call: TRBD1 (6 bases). Germline V CDR1 and CDR2: SGHVS, FQNEAQ. This CDR3 contains 17 residues. Trimming took off 2 bases at V and 5 bases at J, with 19 bases between the two ends. The CDR3 DNA reads as TGTGCCAGCAGCTTAATGGACGGGGGCAGGGCCGATCAGCCCCAGCATTTT. Its protein product is CASSLMDGGRADQPQHF.

The V call is TRBV5-1, the J call TRBJ1-4, with 11 bases identical to TRBD1. Trimming removed 0 bases from V and 7 bases from J; junction bases left unmatched: 2. Germline V gene lookup returns CDR1 SGHRS and CDR2 YFSETQ. The CDR3 covers 15 residues. CDR3 residues: CASSLVGQGVEKLFF. The CDR3 DNA sequence: TGCGCCAGCAGCTTGGTGGGACAGGGGGTTGAAAAACTGTTTTTT.

The rearrangement uses TRBV6-1 and TRBJ2-7; TRBD2 matches 9 bases. Trimming removed 4 bases from V and 3 bases from J; junction bases left unmatched: 10. The CDR3 has 16 amino acids. CDR1 MNHNS and CDR2 SASEGT come from the germline V gene. This CDR3 is CASSGTSADHLYEQYF. The CDR3 coding sequence is TGTGCCAGCAGTGGGACTAGCGCGGATCACCTCTACGAGCAGTACTTC.

V and J are TRBV2 and TRBJ1-4; D not certain. Trimming shortened V by 5 bases and J by 5 bases, and 12 bases separated the two germline ends. From germline, CDR1 is SNHLY and CDR2 FYNNEI. The CDR3 length is 14 residues. In DNA form, the CDR3 reads TGTGCCAGCAGTCCTAGTGAGGTGAATGAAAAACTGTTTTTT. This sequence encodes CASSPSEVNEKLFF.

The chain employs TRBV9 and TRBJ1-5; D uncertain. This CDR3 has 15 residues. Germline V CDR1 and CDR2: SGDLS, YYNGEE. Trimming shortened V by 0 bases and J by 2 bases, and 9 bases separated the two germline ends. The CDR3 region is CASSVAGMGNQPQHF. The CDR3 DNA sequence: TGTGCCAGCAGCGTAGCAGGAATGGGCAATCAGCCCCAGCATTTT.

The rearrangement uses TRBV19 and TRBJ1-5; the D is unclear. Germline V gene sequence: CDR1 LNHDA, CDR2 SQIVND (reference sequence). The CDR3 covers 15 residues. The germline V and J ends were trimmed by 1 base and 6 bases, with 13 bases remaining between them. The CDR3 DNA sequence: TGTGCCAGTAGTATAGTACCCGGAGTAACTCAGCCCCAGCATTTT. This encodes CASSIVPGVTQPQHF.

A few counts support this clone. The V and J genes are TRBV19 and TRBJ2-7; either TRBD1 or TRBD2 may fit D (5 bases each). Deletions cut 3 bases from V and 0 bases from J, with 9 bases between. The CDR3 totals 14 residues. Germline V gene sequence: CDR1 LNHDA, CDR2 SQIVND (reference sequence). CDR3 protein: CASSIGGSSYEQYF. CDR3 DNA: TGTGCCAGTAGTATTGGGGGATCCTCCTACGAGCAGTACTTC. The full variable domain, completed using reference TRBV19 and TRBJ2-7, is DGGITQSPKYLFRKEGQNVTLSCEQNLNHDAMYWYRQDPGQGLRLIYYSQIVNDFQKGDIAEGYSVSREKKESFPLTVTSAQKNPTAFYLCASSIGGSSYEQYFGPGTRLTVT.

This clone showed up just once. A read error may produce the germline difference seen at one junction end. The chain carries TRBV18 and TRBJ2-7, with D uncertain. Germline CDR1 is KGHSH and CDR2 is LQKENI. The CDR3 runs 15 residues. DNA of the CDR3: TGTGCCAGCTCACCGCAGAGAGAGGTTGGCAGCGCAACAAAATTC. As protein: CASSPQREVGSATKF.

The chain carries TRBV19 and TRBJ2-1, with D possibly TRBD2 on 6 matching bases. CDR3 length: 13 amino acids. The germline V gene encodes CDR1 LNHDA and CDR2 SQIVND (reference sequence). V was pared by 0 bases and J by 15 bases, with 15 bases between. The CDR3 bases are TGTGCCAGTAGTATAGATAGAACTAGCATGAGGTTCTTC. Amino acids: CASSIDRTSMRFF.

Points on this clone: An end of the junction does not agree with germline; a read error may underlie this. The genes are TRBV7-7 and TRBJ2-5, with D perhaps assigned TRBD1 or TRBD2 (6 bases each). Germline V gene lookup returns CDR1 SSHAT and CDR2 FNYEAQ (reference sequence). This CDR3 is built from 16 residues. The CDR3 DNA reads as TGTGCTAGCAGCCTTGGAGGGGGTAGTATCCAAGAGACCCAGTACTTC. Translation gives CASSLGGGSIQETQYF.